The entry below gives a single T cell receptor (beta chain) sequence along with its context. Its antigen remains unidentified. This sample is drawn from a study of CXCR3-negative and CXCR3-positive naive CD8 T cells. On the study more broadly: The libraries yielded about 135 million TRB reads, about 1.5 +/- 0.3 million each.

CDR3 length equals 12 residues. Points from the study as a whole: With respect to TRBV-TRBJ usage, naive CXCR3-negative and CXCR3-positive cells were similar; memory differed. In both naive subsets diversity was comparably high, whereas memory CD8+ cells showed much lower diversity. Researchers report that CXCR3-positive naive cells carry more hydrophobic TRB CDR3s than CXCR3-negative naive cells.

Carrying UMI labels, the TRB cDNA libraries were prepared through 5' RACE. TCRdb re-called the 5' RACE reads and gives one entry per CDR3 protein, without DNA. This sample's table reports some 60,000 distinct CDR3 sequences. Sorts that each held over 250,000 cells were run in triplicate for every CD8+ T cell subset. This receptor was obtained from a human donor in good health. Some clones in this sample may be carry-over from other donors' samples. The source material was naive CXCR3+ CD8+ T cells from blood. The subset is: CD45RO-CCR7+CD27+CD95- naive CD8+ T cells expressing CXCR3 (TNR3+). This chain uses TRBV12-3 or TRBV12-4 with TRBJ2-7. CDR3 in amino acids: CASSLTSGEQYF.